This T cell receptor (beta chain) stems from a study of regulatory T cells in long-lasting Graves disease listed by TCRdb under 2021. As for the study more broadly: Antithyroid drugs had been taken for less than 3 months by newly diagnosed Graves' disease patients. This study used TCR sequencing and RNA sequencing of peripheral blood to compare persistent Graves' disease patients against newly diagnosed Graves' disease patients. The study took place in China and was registered as a clinical trial. A total of around 35 samples were covered by TCR sequencing, comprising approximately 13 persistent and around 20 newly diagnosed Graves' disease patients. Beyond this particular receptor, the publication reports: Only the TCR beta chain was sequenced and analyzed. Because the primary lesion, thyroid tissue, could not be accessed, the study looked at peripheral blood alone. As a limitation, the authors acknowledged that the small sample size may reduce accuracy. More public clonotypes were shared among persistent patients (roughly 2,700) than among newly diagnosed patients (more than 900). Compared with newly diagnosed patients, patients with persistent Graves' disease had lower TCR Shannon entropy and fewer highly expanded clones, which suggests clonal expansion.

Libraries were made using multiplex PCR. Sequenced using an Illumina HiSeq 4000. iRepertoire HTBI primers and Arm-PCR amplification of CDR3 regions were used to construct TCR beta libraries. Before sequencing, the PCR products went through gel purification. The authors' pipeline ran thus. Across samples, around 62 TRBV and 14 TRBJ segments were identified and used for gene usage analysis of CDR3 amino acid clonotypes. COPE and FqMerger were used to merge the filtered high-quality paired reads into contigs. Contigs were aligned with BLAST to IMGT TRBV, TRBD and TRBJ reference genes, and CDR3 was defined per IMGT. Highly expanded clones were defined as clonotypes with a frequency above 0.1%. Shannon entropy was used to measure repertoire diversity, and the Gini coefficient was used to measure V-J evenness. Public clonotypes were defined as clonotypes shared by more than one individual. TCRdb's own reprocessing of the public reads used fastp at Q25 and MiXCR and kept productive beta chains. Identical CDR3 protein sequences are pooled into one entry, listed with their most common genes and DNA. The V and J calls, along with clone size, are taken from TCRdb and not from the paper's own processing. This sample has around 450,000 distinct CDR3 sequences in its table, and approximately 16% of those were observed once. The ten largest account for approximately 7.6% of the sample.

This clonotype was seen ten or more times. Its antigen is still unknown. No quality values exist for individual bases; no much larger clone is one base distant. Explained via the paper, the time point label denotes: newly diagnosed GD, antithyroid drugs for less than 3 months. For both TCR sequencing and RNA sequencing, RNA was extracted from PBMCs using TRIzol. The diagnosis of Graves' disease was made according to American Thyroid Association guidelines. The patients came from an endocrinology department in Xi'an, China. Each patient gave about 10 milliliters of peripheral blood, collected in an EDTA anticoagulant tube. Ficoll Paque Plus density gradient separation was used to isolate PBMCs, and no further T cell sorting was done. An Agilent 2100 Bioanalyzer and agarose gel were used to check RNA quality, while a NanoDrop 2000 measured RNA concentration. This sample also appeared in a second study, on T cells in Graves' hyperthyroidism and ophthalmopathy. In that second paper, the authors write: Graves' hyperthyroidism was defined as stable when no progression to ophthalmopathy occurred over 18 months of follow-up. Hyperthyroidism patients were newly diagnosed, with disease duration under 2 months, and aged 18 to 65 years. The study excluded patients with uncontrolled infections, other autoimmune diseases, pregnancy or lactation. Diagnoses relied on clinical symptoms, serum thyroxine and TRAb, thyroid ultrasound and orbital computed tomography. For the first round of RT-PCR on the TCR CDR3, the HTBI primer set was used together with the Qiagen OneStep RT-PCR kit. Most expanded thyroid clonotypes (frequency above 0.001) were also detected in blood, suggesting blood repertoires may reflect thyroid immune responses. In cross-validation, a model built on a 13 V-J signature told ophthalmopathy apart from stable hyperthyroidism with just under 90% sensitivity and around 81% specificity, and in testing the same model reached 80%/75%. In validation, the model predicted progression to ophthalmopathy with approximately 69% sensitivity and roughly 72% specificity, a median of 6.5 months before onset. To identify TCR V-J signatures that set the groups apart, the researchers used a discovery cohort of 100 or so patients, made up of 40 to 45 with Graves' ophthalmopathy and 57 with stable Graves' hyperthyroidism. Whether ophthalmopathy could be predicted prospectively was tested in an independent validation cohort made up of about 20 hyperthyroidism patients plus 17 patients who later progressed to ophthalmopathy. The roughly 99 discovery patients were divided at random into training and test sets in a 7:3 ratio. The study also compared thyroid tissue and blood T-cell repertoires from a handful of Graves' hyperthyroidism patients. Once sampling was done, hyperthyroidism patients were given methimazole at a starting dose of 30 mg daily, whereas ophthalmopathy patients were given high-dose intravenous methylprednisolone. Libraries were constructed in a second round of multiplex PCR, after which size selection and purification were carried out. Sequencing of the libraries was done on an Illumina HiSeq2000 using paired-end 100 bp reads. SOAPnuke was used to process the raw data, removing reads that contained adapters or uncalled bases, had a mean Phred below 15, or lacked an exact match to the constant primer or identifier. High-quality paired reads were merged with COPE v1.2.5, and unique nucleotide sequences were defined as clonotypes. Clonotypes were aligned to IMGT TRBV, TRBD and TRBJ reference segments using MiTCR v1.1. Only V-J combinations with frequency above 0.0001, covering 99% to 99.2% of repertoires, were analysed. A TCS score was defined as the ratio between F50 (clonal expansion) and ExV (chaos), using BLOSUM62-based TCRdist between CDR3 peptides within each V-J. Welch's t-statistics and random forest reduced fewer than 600 V-J features to 13, which were used in a naive Bayes classifier (R e1071). Sample size was not statistically predetermined, and blinding of investigators to group allocation was not performed. The paper describes TCR Vbeta CDR3 sequencing of 140 or so peripheral blood samples, made up of some 42 ophthalmopathy patients, 70 to 75 hyperthyroidism patients and some 17 progressor patients.

Sequences were derived from peripheral blood mononuclear cells (PBMCs), sampled at new diagnosis, from a patient treated with antithyroid drugs. The TCR comes from a woman aged 40 to 50 with Graves disease. Donor details come from another sample of the same person, matched by shared clones.

DNA sequence: TGTGCCAGCAGTTTTGGGACTAGCGACACAGATACGCAGTATTTT. Its amino acids are CASSFGTSDTDTQYF. The chain is made from TRBV28 and TRBJ2-3; TRBD2 agrees with 10 junctional bases. Spanning cysteine to phenylalanine, the CDR3 consists of 15 amino acids. Only the CDR3 part of the read is kept: 45 bases, read in frame from the first base. Trimming leaves V shorter by 3 bases and J shorter by 2 bases, with the junction holding 2 bases beyond the gene matches. CDR1 and CDR2, looked up from the germline V gene, are MDHEN and SYDVKM.